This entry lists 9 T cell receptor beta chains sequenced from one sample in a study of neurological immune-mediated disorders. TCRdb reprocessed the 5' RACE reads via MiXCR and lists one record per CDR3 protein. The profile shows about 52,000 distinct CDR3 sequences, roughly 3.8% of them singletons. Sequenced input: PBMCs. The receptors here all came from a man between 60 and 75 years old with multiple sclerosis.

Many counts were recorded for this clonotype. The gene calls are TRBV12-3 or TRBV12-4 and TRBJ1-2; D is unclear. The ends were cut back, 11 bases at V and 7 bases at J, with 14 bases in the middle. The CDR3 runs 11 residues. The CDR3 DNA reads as TGTGCCCAACCAAAGGTTCGTGGCTACACCTTC. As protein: CAQPKVRGYTF.

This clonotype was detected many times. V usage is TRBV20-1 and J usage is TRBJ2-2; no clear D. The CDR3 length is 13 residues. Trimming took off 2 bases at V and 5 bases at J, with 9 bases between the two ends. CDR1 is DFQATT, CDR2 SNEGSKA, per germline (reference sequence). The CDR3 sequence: CSARSRETGELFF. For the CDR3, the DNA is TGCAGTGCTAGATCGAGAGAGACCGGGGAGCTGTTTTTT.

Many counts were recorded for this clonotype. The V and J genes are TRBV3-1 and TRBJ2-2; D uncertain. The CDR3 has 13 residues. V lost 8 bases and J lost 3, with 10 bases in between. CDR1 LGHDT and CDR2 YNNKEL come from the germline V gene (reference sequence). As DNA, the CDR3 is TGTGCCAGCTTCCGACGGGACACCGGGGAGCTGTTTTTT. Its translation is CASFRRDTGELFF.

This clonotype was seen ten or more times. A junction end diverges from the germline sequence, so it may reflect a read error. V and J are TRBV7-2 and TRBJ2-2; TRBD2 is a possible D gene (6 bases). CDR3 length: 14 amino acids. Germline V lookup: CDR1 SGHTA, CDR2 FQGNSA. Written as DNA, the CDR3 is TGTGCCAGCAGGTTAGCGGTGAACACCGGGGAGCTGTTTTTT. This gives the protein CASRLAVNTGELFF.

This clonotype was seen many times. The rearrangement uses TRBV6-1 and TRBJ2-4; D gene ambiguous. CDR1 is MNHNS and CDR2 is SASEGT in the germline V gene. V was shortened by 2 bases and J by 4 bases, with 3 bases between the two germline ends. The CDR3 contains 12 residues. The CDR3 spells CASSEFKNIQYF. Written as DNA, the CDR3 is TGTGCCAGCAGTGAATTTAAAAACATTCAGTACTTC.

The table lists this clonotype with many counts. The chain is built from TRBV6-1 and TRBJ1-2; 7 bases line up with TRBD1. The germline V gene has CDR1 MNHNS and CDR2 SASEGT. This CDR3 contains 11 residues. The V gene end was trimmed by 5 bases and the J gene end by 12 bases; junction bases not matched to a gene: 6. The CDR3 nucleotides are TGTGCCAGCAGTCCCCGGACAGGTCACACCTTC. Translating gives CASSPRTGHTF.

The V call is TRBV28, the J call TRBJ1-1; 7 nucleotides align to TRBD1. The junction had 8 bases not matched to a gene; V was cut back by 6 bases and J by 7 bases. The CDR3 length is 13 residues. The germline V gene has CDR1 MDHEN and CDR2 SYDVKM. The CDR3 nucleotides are TGTGCCAGCAGGGACACAGGGGACGGTGAAGCTTTCTTT. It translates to CASRDTGDGEAFF.

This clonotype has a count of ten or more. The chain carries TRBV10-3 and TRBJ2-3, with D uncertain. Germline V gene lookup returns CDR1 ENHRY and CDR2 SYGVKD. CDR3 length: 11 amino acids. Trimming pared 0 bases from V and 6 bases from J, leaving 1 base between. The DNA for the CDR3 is TGTGCCATCAGTGAGTCGGATACGCAGTATTTT. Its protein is CAISESDTQYF.

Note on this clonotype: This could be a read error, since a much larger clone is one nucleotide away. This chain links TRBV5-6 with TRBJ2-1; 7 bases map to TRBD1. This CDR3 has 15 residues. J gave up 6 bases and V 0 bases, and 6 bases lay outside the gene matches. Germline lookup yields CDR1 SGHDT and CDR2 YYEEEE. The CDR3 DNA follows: TGTGCCAGCAGCTTGGTCGGACAGGTGGTCAATGAGCAGTTCTTC. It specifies CASSLVGQVVNEQFF.